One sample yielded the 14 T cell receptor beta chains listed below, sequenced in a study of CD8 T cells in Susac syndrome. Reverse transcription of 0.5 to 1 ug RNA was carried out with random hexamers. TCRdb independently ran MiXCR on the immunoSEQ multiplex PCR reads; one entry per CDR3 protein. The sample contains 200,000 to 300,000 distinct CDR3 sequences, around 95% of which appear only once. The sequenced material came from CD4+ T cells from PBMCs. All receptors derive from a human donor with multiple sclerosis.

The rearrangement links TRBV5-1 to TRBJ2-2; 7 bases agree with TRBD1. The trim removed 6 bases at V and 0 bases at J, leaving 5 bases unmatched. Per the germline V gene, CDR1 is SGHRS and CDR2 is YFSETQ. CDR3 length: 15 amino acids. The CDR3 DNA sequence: TGCGCCAGCAACCTGGGGACAGCGAACACCGGGGAGCTGTTTTTT. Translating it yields CASNLGTANTGELFF.

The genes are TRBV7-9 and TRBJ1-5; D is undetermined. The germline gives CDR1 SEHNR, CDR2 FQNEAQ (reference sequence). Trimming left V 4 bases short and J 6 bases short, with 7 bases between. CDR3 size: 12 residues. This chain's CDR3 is CASSSGPQPQHF. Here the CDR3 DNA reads TGTGCCAGCAGCTCTGGACCTCAGCCCCAGCATTTT.

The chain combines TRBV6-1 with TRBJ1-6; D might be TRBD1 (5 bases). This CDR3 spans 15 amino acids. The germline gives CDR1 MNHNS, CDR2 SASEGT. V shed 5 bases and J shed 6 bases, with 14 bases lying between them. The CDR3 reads CASSPRDRSNSPLHF. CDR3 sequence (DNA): TGTGCCAGCAGTCCTAGAGACAGATCTAATTCACCCCTCCACTTT.

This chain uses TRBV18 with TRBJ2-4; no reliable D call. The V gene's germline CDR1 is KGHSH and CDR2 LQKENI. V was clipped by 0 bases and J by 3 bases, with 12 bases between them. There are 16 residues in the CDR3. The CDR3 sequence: CASSPPPPGFKNIQYF. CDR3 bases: TGTGCCAGCTCACCACCCCCGCCAGGCTTCAAAAACATTCAGTACTTC.

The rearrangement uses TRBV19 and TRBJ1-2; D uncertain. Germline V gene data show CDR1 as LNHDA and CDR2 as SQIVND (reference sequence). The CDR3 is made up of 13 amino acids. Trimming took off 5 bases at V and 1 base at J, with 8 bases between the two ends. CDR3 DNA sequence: TGTGCCAGTAGTTCGCTCCGTAACTATGGCTACACCTTC. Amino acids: CASSSLRNYGYTF. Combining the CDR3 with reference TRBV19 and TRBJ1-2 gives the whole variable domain DGGITQSPKYLFRKEGQNVTLSCEQNLNHDAMYWYRQDPGQGLRLIYYSQIVNDFQKGDIAEGYSVSREKKESFPLTVTSAQKNPTAFYLCASSSLRNYGYTFGSGTRLTVV.

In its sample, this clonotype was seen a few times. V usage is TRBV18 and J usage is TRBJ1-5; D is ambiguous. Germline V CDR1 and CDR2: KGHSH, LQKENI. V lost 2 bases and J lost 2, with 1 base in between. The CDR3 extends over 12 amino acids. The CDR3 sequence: CASSPGNQPQHF. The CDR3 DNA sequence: TGTGCCAGCTCACCAGGCAATCAGCCCCAGCATTTT.

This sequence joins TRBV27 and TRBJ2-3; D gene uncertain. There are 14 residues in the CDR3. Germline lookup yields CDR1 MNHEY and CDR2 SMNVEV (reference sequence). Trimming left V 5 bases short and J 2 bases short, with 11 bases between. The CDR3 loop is CASSTVFFTDTQYF. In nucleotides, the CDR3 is TGTGCCAGCAGTACAGTGTTCTTCACAGATACGCAGTATTTT.

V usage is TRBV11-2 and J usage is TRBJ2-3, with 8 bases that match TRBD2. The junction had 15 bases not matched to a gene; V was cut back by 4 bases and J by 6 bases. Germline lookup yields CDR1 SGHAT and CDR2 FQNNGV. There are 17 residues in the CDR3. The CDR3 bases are TGTGCCAGCAGCTCTAAGCGGGAGAGGGCCCTTGGGGATACGCAGTATTTT. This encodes CASSSKRERALGDTQYF.

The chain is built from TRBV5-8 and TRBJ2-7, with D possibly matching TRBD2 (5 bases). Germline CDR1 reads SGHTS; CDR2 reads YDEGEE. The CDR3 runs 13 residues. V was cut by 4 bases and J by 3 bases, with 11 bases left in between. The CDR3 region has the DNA TGTGCCAGCAGCCCTCGCGAGGGCTACGAGCAGTACGTC. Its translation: CASSPREGYEQYV.

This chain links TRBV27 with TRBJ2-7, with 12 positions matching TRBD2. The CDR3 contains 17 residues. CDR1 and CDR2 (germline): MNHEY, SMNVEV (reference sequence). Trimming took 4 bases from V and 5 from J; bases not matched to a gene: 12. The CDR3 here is CASSSLGRTSGDHEQYF. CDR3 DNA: TGTGCCAGCAGTTCACTTGGCCGGACTAGCGGGGATCACGAGCAGTACTTC.

The CDR3 protein is CATSPAGGDYGYTF. For the CDR3, the DNA is TGTGCCACGAGCCCTGCAGGGGGCGATTATGGCTACACCTTC. V and J are TRBV19 and TRBJ1-2, with TRBD1 identical over 8 bases. The V gene end was trimmed by 10 bases and the J gene end by 5 bases; junction bases not matched to a gene: 12. The CDR3 covers 14 residues. Germline lookup yields CDR1 LNHDA and CDR2 SQIVND (reference sequence).

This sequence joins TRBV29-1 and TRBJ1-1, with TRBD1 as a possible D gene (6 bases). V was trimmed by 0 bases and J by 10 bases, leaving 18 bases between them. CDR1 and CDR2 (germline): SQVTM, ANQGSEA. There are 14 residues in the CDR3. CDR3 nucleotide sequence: TGCAGCGTTGAAGAGCCCGGGGGGCTATCTGGAGCTTTCTTT. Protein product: CSVEEPGGLSGAFF.

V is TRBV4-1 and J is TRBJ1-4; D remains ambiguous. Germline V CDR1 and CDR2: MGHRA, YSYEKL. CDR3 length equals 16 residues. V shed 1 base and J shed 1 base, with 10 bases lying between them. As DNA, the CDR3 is TGCGCCAGCAGCCAAGGTTCGGGAAGAACTAATGAAAAACTGTTTTTT. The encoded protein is CASSQGSGRTNEKLFF.

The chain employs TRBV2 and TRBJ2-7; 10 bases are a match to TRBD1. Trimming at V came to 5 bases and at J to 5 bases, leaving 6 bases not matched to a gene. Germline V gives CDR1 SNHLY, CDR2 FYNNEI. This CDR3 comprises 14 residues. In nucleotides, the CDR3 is TGTGCCAGCAGTCCCGGGACAGGGGAAAACGAGCAGTACGTC. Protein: CASSPGTGENEQYV.